The present TCR beta chain was sequenced within a study of T-cell reconstitution after alpha-beta-depleted transplantation in children. This CDR3 has 17 amino acids. Per germline, CDR1 MGHRA and CDR2 YSYEKL. The junction had 7 bases not matched to a gene; V was cut back by 0 bases and J by 3 bases. Study-wide results and caveats: Several hundred expanded graft clones reportedly supplied alpha-beta T cells about two months after transplant.

This clonotype was detected ten times or more. What it binds is unknown. Construction of the TCRbeta library involved unique molecular identifiers. TCRdb re-derived calls from the PCR reads in MiXCR, one entry per CDR3 protein. Among under 25,000 distinct CDR3 sequences listed, 13% were seen once. Sequencing used PBMCs, mostly from graft donor cells, obtained 60 days after TCRalphabeta/CD19-depleted stem cell transplant. The TCR originated in a female patient between 2 and 10 years old who had a stem cell transplant for congenital amegakaryocytic thrombocytopenia, so the T cells may come from the graft donor. The chain links TRBV4-1 to TRBJ2-7, with 11 bases matching TRBD1. The DNA for the CDR3 is TGCGCCAGCAGCCAAGAAAGGGGGACAGGGGGAAGCTACGAGCAGTACTTC. This sequence encodes CASSQERGTGGSYEQYF.